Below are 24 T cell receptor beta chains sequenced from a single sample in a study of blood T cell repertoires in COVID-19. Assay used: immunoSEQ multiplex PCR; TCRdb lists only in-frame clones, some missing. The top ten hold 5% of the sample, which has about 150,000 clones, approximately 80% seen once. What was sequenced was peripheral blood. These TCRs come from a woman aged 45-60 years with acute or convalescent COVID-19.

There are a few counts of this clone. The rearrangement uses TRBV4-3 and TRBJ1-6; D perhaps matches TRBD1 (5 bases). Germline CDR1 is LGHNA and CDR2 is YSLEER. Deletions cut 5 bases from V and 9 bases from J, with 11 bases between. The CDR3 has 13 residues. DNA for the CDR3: TGCGCCAGCAGCAGCAGGGAGGGTTCACCCCTCCACTTT. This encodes CASSSREGSPLHF.

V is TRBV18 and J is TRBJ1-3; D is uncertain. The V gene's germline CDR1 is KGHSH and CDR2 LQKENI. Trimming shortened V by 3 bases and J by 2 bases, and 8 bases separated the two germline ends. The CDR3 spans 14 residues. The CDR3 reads CASSPTSAGNTIYF. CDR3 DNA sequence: TGTGCCAGCTCACCTACATCTGCTGGAAACACCATATATTTT.

For the CDR3, the DNA is TGTGCCAGCAGCTTACTCAGTACCTATGGCTACACCTTC. Translating gives CASSLLSTYGYTF. This chain links TRBV11-2 with TRBJ1-2; D not resolved. Germline CDR1 is SGHAT and CDR2 is FQNNGV. V was clipped by 2 bases and J by 4 bases, with 8 bases between them. This CDR3 comprises 13 residues.

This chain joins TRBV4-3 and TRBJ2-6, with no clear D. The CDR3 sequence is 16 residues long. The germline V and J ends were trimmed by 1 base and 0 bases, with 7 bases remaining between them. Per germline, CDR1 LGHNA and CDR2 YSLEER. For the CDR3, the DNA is TGCGCCAGCAGCCAAGGGAGATACTCTGGGGCCAACGTCCTGACTTTC. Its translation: CASSQGRYSGANVLTF.

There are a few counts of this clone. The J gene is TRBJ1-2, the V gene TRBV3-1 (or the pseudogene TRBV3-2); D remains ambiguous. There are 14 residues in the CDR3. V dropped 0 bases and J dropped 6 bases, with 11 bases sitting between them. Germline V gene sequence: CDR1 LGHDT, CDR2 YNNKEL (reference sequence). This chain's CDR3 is CASSQEMGGNGYTF. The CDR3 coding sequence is TGTGCCAGCAGCCAAGAAATGGGAGGGAATGGCTACACCTTC.

The CDR3 sequence: CASSLAQVGGGYTF. Here the CDR3 DNA reads TGTGCCAGCAGCTTAGCGCAGGTGGGAGGGGGCTACACCTTC. The chain employs TRBV7-2 and TRBJ1-2; D unclear. The length of the CDR3 is 14 residues. V lost 0 bases and J lost 8, with 13 bases in between. The germline CDR1 and CDR2 sequences are SGHTA and FQGNSA.

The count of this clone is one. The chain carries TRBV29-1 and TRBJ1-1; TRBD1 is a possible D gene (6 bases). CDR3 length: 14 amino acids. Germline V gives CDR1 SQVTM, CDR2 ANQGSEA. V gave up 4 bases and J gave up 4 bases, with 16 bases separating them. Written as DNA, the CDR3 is TGCAGCGTTGTGCCCCTCCAGGGGCCCACTGAAGCTTTCTTT. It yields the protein CSVVPLQGPTEAFF.

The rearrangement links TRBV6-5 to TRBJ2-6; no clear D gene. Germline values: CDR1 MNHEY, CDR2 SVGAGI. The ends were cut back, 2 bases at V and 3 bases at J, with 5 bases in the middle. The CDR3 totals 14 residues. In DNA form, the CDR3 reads TGTGCCAGCAGTTACGCAGGTGGGGCCAACGTCCTGACTTTC. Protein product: CASSYAGGANVLTF.

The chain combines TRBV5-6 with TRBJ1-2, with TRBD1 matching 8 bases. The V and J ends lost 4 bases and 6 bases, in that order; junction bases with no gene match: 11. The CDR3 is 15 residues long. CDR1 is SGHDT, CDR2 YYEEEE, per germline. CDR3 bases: TGTGCCAGCAGCCCAGGTTACAGGGGGGTCGATGGCTACACCTTC. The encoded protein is CASSPGYRGVDGYTF.

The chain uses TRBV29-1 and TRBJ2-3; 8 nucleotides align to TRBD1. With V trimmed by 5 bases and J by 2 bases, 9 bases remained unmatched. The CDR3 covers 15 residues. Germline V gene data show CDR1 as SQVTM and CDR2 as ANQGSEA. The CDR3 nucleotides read TGCAGCGTTCACCGGACAGGGACTTTCACAGATACGCAGTATTTT. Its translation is CSVHRTGTFTDTQYF.

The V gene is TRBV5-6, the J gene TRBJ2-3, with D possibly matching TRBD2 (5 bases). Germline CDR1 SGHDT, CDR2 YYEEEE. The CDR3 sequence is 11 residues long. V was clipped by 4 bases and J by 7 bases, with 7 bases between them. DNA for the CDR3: TGTGCCAGCAGCGGCGGGTATACGCAGTATTTT. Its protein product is CASSGGYTQYF.

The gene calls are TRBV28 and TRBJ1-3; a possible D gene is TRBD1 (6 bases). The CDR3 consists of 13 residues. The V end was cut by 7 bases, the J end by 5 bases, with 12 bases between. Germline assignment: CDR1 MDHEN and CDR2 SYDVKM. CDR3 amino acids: CASIQGTRNTIYF. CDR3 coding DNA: TGTGCCAGCATACAGGGCACAAGAAACACCATATATTTT.

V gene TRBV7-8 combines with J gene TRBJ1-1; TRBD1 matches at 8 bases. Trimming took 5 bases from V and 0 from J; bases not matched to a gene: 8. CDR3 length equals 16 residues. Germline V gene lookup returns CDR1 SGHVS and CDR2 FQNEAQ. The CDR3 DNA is TGTGCCAGCAGCGTATCCACAGGGGGAATGAACACTGAAGCTTTCTTT. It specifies CASSVSTGGMNTEAFF. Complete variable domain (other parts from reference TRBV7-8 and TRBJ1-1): GAGVSQSPRYKVAKRGQDVALRCDPISGHVSLFWYQQALGQGPEFLTYFQNEAQLDKSGLPSDRFFAERPEGSVSTLKIQRTQQEDSAVYLCASSVSTGGMNTEAFFGQGTRLTVV.

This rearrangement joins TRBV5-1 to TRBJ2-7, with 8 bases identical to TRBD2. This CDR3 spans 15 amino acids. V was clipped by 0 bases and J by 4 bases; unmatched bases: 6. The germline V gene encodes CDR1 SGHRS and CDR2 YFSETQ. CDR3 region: CASSLDGGAAYEQYF. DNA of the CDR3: TGCGCCAGCAGCTTGGACGGGGGGGCCGCATACGAGCAGTACTTC.

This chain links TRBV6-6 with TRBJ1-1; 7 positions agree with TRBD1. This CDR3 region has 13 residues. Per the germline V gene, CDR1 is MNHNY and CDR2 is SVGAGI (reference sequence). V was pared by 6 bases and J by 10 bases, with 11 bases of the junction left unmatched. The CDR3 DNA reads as TGTGCCAGCAGCTCTGACAGGGCCAGGGGAGCTTTCTTT. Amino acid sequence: CASSSDRARGAFF.

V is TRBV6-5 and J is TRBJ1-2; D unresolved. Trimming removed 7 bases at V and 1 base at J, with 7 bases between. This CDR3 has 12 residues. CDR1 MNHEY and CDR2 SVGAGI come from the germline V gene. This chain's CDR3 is CASNGDNYGYTF. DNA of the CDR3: TGTGCCAGCAACGGTGATAACTATGGCTACACCTTC.

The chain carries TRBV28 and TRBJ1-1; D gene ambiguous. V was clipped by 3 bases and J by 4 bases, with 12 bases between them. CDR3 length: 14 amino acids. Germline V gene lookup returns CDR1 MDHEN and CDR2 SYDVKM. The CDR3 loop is CASSFGIIGTEAFF. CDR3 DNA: TGTGCCAGCAGTTTCGGGATTATAGGCACTGAAGCTTTCTTT.

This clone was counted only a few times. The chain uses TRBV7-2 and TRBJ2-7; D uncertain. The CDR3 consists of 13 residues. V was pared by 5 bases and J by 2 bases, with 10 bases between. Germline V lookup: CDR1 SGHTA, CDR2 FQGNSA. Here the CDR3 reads CASSTSVAYEQYF. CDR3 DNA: TGTGCCAGCAGCACCAGTGTCGCCTACGAGCAGTACTTC. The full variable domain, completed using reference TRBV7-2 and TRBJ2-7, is GAGVSQSPSNKVTEKGKDVELRCDPISGHTALYWYRQSLGQGLEFLIYFQGNSAPDKSGLPSDRFSAERTGGSVSTLTIQRTQQEDSAVYLCASSTSVAYEQYFGPGTRLTVT.

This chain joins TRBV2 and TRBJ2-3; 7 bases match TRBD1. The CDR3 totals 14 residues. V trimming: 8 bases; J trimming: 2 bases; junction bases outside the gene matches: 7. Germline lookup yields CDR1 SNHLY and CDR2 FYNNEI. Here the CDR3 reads CASASGQDTDTQYF. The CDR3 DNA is TGTGCCAGCGCCTCCGGACAGGACACAGATACGCAGTATTTT. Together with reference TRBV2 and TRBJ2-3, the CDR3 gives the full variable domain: EPEVTQTPSHQVTQMGQEVILRCVPISNHLYFYWYRQILGQKVEFLVSFYNNEISEKSEIFDDQFSVERPDGSNFTLKIRSTKLEDSAMYFCASASGQDTDTQYFGPGTRLTVL.

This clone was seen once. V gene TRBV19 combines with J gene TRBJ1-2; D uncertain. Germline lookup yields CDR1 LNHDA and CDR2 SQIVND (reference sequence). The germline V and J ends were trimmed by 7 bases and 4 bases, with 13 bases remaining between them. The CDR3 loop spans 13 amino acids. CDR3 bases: TGTGCCAGTACCCTTGGGCGTTCCTATGGCTACACCTTC. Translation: CASTLGRSYGYTF.

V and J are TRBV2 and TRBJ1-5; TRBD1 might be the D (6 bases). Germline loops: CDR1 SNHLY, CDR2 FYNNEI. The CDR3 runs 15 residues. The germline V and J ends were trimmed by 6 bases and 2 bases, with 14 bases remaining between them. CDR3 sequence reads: CASSQGGGGNQPQHF. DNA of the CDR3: TGTGCCAGCAGCCAAGGGGGTGGGGGCAATCAGCCCCAGCATTTT. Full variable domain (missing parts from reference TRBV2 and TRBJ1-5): EPEVTQTPSHQVTQMGQEVILRCVPISNHLYFYWYRQILGQKVEFLVSFYNNEISEKSEIFDDQFSVERPDGSNFTLKIRSTKLEDSAMYFCASSQGGGGNQPQHFGDGTRLSIL.

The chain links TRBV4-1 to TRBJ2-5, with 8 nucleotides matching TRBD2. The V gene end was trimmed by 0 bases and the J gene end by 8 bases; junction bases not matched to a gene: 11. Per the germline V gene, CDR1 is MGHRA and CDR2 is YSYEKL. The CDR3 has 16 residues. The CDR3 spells CASSQEISGAWGTQYF. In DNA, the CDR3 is TGCGCCAGCAGCCAAGAAATTAGCGGGGCCTGGGGCACCCAGTACTTC.

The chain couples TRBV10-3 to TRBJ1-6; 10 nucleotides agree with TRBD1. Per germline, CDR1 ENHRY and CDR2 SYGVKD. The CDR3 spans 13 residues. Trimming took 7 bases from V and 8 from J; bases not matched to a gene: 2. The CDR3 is CAIKGTGDSPLHF. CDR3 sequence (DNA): TGTGCCATCAAGGGGACAGGGGATTCACCCCTCCACTTT.

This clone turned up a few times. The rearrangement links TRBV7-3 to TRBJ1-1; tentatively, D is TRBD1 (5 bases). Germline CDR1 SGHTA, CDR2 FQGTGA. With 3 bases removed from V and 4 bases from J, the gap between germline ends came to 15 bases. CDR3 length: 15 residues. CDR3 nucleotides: TGTGCCAGCAGCTTTGGAGGGGAAGGGAGCACTGAAGCTTTCTTT. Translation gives CASSFGGEGSTEAFF. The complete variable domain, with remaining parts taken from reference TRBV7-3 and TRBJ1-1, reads GAGVSQTPSNKVTEKGKYVELRCDPISGHTALYWYRQSLGQGPEFLIYFQGTGAADDSGLPNDRFFAVRPEGSVSTLKIQRTERGDSAVYLCASSFGGEGSTEAFFGQGTRLTVV.